Following are 4 T cell receptor beta chains from one sample sequenced in a study of blood T cell repertoires in COVID-19. Generated by immunoSEQ multiplex PCR, the TCRdb table keeps only in-frame clones and is missing some. The data hold about 60,000 clones, with 88% observed a single time. The source material was peripheral blood. The receptors originated from a man between 65 and 80 years old with acute or convalescent COVID-19.

In its sample, this clone was seen many times. This sample includes further DNA sequences coding for the same CDR3. This chain connects TRBV6-5 to TRBJ1-2; TRBD1 agrees at 9 bases. The CDR3 is made up of 14 amino acids. CDR1 and CDR2 (germline): MNHEY, SVGAGI. Trimming took 2 bases from V and 8 from J; bases not matched to a gene: 6. CDR3 loop: CASSYTGQGSGYTF. The CDR3 DNA follows: TGTGCCAGCAGTTACACGGGACAGGGTAGCGGCTACACCTTC.

The table lists this clone with a few counts. The chain joins TRBV19 to TRBJ1-3; a weak D match, TRBD1 (6 bases). Germline CDR1 is LNHDA and CDR2 is SQIVND (reference sequence). V lost 6 bases and J lost 2, with 14 bases in between. The CDR3 totals 15 residues. The CDR3 loop reads CASSPQGFAGNTIYF. The CDR3 coding sequence is TGTGCCAGTAGCCCACAGGGTTTCGCTGGAAACACCATATATTTT.

The DNA of the CDR3 is TGTGCCAGCAGCTCCAGCGGGAGCAACACCGGGGAGCTGTTTTTT. The encoded protein is CASSSSGSNTGELFF. V and J are TRBV7-2 and TRBJ2-2, with TRBD2 matching over 8 bases. In germline, CDR1 is SGHTA, CDR2 FQGNSA. The CDR3 contains 15 residues. The J segment lost 2 bases and the V segment lost 4 bases, leaving 3 bases of the junction unmatched.

The genes are TRBV19 and TRBJ1-2; maybe TRBD1 (6 bases). Between the trimmed V and J ends, which lost 2 bases and 2 bases, there was a span of 12 bases. The CDR3 length is 15 residues. Germline assignment: CDR1 LNHDA and CDR2 SQIVND (reference sequence). DNA of the CDR3: TGTGCCAGTAGTATATCGAGCGGGGGCAACTATGGCTACACCTTC. Translation gives CASSISSGGNYGYTF.